The clone carrying this TCR beta chain was picked up many times. V was shortened by 6 bases and J by 7 bases, with 8 bases between the two germline ends. This CDR3 is 11 amino acids long. Germline V CDR1 and CDR2: KGHSH, LQKENI. TCRdb recomputed calls from the 5' RACE reads with MiXCR, one row per CDR3 protein. The table has some 130,000 distinct CDR3 sequences, just over 6.5% seen once. This sample stems from a study of T cells after yellow fever vaccination. The specimen was CD4+ T cells sorted from PBMCs, collected 10 days after the yellow fever booster vaccination. The TCR sequence derives from a man under 40 who received the YFV17D yellow fever vaccine. The V gene is TRBV18, the J gene TRBJ2-3; D gene unclear. The CDR3 DNA is TGTGCCAGCTCTCCCGAGTATACGCAGTATTTT. It is translated as CASSPEYTQYF.